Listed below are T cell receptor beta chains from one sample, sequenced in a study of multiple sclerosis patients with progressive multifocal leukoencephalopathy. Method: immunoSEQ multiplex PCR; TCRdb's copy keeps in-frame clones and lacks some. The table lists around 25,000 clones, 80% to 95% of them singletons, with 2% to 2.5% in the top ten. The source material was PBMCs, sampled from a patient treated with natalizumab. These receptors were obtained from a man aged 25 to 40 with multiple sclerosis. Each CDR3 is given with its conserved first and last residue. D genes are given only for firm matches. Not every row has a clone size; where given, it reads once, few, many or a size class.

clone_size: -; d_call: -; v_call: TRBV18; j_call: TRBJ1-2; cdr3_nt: TGTGCCAGCTCACCGAACTCAGGGGTCGGCTACACCTTC; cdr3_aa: CASSPNSGVGYTF
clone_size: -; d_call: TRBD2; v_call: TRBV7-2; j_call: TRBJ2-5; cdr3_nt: TGTACCAGCAGCTTAGGTGGGAGCGGGGATGGAGGGACCCAGTACTTC; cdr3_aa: CTSSLGGSGDGGTQYF
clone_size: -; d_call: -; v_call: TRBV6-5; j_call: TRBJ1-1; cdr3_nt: TGTGCCAGCAGTTACCTCTACTACACTGAAGCTTTCTTT; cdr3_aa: CASSYLYYTEAFF
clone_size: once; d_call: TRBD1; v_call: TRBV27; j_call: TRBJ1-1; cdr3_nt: TGTGCCAGCTGTAAACCAGGGGGCACTGAAGCTTTCTTT; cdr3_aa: CASCKPGGTEAFF
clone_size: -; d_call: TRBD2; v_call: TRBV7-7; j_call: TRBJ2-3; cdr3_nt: TGTGCCAGCAGCCCCGGACTAGCGCGCACAGATACGCAGTATTTT; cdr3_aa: CASSPGLARTDTQYF
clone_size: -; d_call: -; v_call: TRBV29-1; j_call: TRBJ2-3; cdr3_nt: TGCAGCTTCGAGGACTTCACAGATACGCAGTATTTT; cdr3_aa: CSFEDFTDTQYF
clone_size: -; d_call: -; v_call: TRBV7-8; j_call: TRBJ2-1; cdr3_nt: TGTGCCAGCAGCTTATTCCTAGCCAATGAGCAGTTCTTC; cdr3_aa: CASSLFLANEQFF
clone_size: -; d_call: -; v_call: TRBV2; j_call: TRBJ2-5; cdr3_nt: TGTGCCAGCAGTGAATTGCCAGGTGATAGCCAGTACTTC; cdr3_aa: CASSELPGDSQYF
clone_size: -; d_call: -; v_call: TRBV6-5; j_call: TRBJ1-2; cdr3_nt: TGTGCCAGCAGTTACTCTGGCAGGGACTATGGCTACACCTTC; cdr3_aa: CASSYSGRDYGYTF
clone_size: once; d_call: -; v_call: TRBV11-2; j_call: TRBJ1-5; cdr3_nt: TGTGCCAGCAGCTTCAGTTCAGGGGGCAATCAGCCCCAGCATTTT; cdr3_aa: CASSFSSGGNQPQHF
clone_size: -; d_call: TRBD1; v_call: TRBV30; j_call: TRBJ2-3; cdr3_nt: TGTGCCTGGAGTCCAAAACTCAGGGGGCTCGCAGATACGCAGTATTTT; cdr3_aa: CAWSPKLRGLADTQYF
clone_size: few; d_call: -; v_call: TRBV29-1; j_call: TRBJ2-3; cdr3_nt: TGCAGCGTTGAAGTCTTCACAGATACGCAGTATTTT; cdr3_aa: CSVEVFTDTQYF
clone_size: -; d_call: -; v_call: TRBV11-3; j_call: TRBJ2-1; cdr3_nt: TGTGCCAGCAGCCGAGGGGGGTACAATGAGCAGTTCTTC; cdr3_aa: CASSRGGYNEQFF
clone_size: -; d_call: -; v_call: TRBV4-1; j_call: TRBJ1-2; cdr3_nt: TGCGCCAGCAGCCAACTGACCTTTCCAGCTAACTATGGCTACACCTTC; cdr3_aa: CASSQLTFPANYGYTF
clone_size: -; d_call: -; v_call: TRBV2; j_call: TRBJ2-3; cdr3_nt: TGTGCCAGCAGTTTCTCCACAGATACGCAGTATTTT; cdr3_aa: CASSFSTDTQYF
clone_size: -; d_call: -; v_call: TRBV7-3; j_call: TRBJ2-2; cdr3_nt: TGTGCCAGCAGCCCAACCCGGCGGCAGGGGAACACCGGGGAGCTGTTTTTT; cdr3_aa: CASSPTRRQGNTGELFF